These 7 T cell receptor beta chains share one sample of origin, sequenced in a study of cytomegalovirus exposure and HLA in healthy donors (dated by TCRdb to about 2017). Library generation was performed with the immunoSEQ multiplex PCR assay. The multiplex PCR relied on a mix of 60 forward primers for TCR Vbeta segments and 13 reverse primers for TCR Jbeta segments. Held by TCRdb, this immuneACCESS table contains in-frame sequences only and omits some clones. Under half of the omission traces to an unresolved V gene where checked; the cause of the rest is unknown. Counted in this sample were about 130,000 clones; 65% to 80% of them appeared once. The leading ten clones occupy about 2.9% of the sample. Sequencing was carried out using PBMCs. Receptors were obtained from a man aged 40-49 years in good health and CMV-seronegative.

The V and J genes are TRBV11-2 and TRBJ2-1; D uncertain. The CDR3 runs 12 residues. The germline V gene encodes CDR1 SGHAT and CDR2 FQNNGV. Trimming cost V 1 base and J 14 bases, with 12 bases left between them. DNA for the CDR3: TGTGCCAGCAGCTTAGCAACGGGTCTGGAGTTCTTC. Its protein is CASSLATGLEFF.

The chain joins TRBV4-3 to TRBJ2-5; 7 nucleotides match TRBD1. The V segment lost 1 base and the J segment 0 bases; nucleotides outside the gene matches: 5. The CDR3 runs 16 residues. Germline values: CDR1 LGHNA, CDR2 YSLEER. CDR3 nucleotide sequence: TGCGCCAGCAGCCAAGTCCTCGGACAGGACCAAGAGACCCAGTACTTC. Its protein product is CASSQVLGQDQETQYF.

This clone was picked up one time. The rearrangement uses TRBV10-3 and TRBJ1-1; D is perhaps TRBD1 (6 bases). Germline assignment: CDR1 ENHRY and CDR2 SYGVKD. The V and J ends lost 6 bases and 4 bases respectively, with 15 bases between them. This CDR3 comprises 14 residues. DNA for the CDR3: TGTGCCATCAGCTCCAGGGGAGAGGGCACTGAAGCTTTCTTT. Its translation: CAISSRGEGTEAFF.

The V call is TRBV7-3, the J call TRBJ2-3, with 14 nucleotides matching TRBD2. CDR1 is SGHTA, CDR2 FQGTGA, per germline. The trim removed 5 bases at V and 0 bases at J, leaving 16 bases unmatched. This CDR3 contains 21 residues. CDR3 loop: CASSPLPGLAGEGPSTDTQYF. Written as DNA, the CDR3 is TGTGCCAGCAGCCCCCTTCCGGGACTAGCGGGAGAAGGTCCAAGCACAGATACGCAGTATTTT.

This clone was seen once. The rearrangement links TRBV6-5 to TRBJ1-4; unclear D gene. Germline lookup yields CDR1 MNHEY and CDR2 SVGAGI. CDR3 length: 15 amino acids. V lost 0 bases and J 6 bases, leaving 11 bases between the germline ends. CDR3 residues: CASSYSKAGDEKLFF. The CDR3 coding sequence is TGTGCCAGCAGTTACTCGAAAGCCGGGGATGAAAAACTGTTTTTT.

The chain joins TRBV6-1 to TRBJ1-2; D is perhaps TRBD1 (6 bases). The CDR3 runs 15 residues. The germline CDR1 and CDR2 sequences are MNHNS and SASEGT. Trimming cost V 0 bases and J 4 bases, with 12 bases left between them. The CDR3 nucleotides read TGTGCCAGCAGTGAAGCCTCCGGGGGGCCCTATGGCTACACCTTC. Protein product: CASSEASGGPYGYTF.

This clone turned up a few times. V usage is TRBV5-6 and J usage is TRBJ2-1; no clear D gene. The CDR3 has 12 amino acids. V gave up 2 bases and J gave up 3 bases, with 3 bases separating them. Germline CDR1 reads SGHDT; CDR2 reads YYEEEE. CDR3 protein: CASSLYYNEQFF. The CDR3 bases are TGTGCCAGCAGCTTATACTACAATGAGCAGTTCTTC.